This is a list of T cell receptor beta chains from one sample in a study of CD8 T cells in Susac syndrome. TCRdb fed the immunoSEQ multiplex PCR reads into MiXCR, producing one record per CDR3 protein. The sample carries about 190,000 distinct CDR3 sequences, around 95% recorded once. The specimen was CD4+ T cells from PBMCs. The receptors were gathered from a human donor with Susac syndrome. Both conserved end residues are part of each CDR3. The order of the fields is J gene, V gene, D gene, clone size, CDR3 protein, CDR3 DNA. A D gene is named only where the DNA matches it firmly. Rows may omit the clone size; those that give it use once, few, many or a size class.

TRBJ2-7 TRBV5-1 NA NA CASSLEGGLYEQYF TGCGCCAGCAGCTTGGAGGGGGGCCTCTACGAGCAGTACTTC
TRBJ1-5 TRBV20-1 NA NA CSARPGQSAQPQHF TGCAGTGCTAGACCCGGACAGTCAGCTCAGCCCCAGCATTTT
TRBJ1-2 TRBV20-1 TRBD1 NA CSAPTGGLGYGYTF TGCAGTGCTCCAACAGGGGGCTTGGGTTATGGCTACACCTTC
TRBJ2-7 TRBV6-2/TRBV6-3 TRBD1 NA CASSFTTGKIYEQYF TGTGCCAGCAGTTTTACGACAGGGAAAATCTACGAGCAGTACTTC
TRBJ2-2 TRBV11-3 NA NA CASSSGPSGVLFF TGTGCCAGCAGCTCGGGCCCTTCCGGCGTGCTGTTTTTT
TRBJ1-1 TRBV5-1 TRBD1 NA CASSFRTGRTEAFF TGCGCCAGCAGCTTTCGGACAGGGAGGACTGAAGCTTTCTTT
TRBJ2-5 TRBV2 NA NA CASSPTGGQETQYF TGTGCCAGCAGCCCAACCGGGGGCCAAGAGACCCAGTACTTC
TRBJ1-2 TRBV4-3 NA NA CASSHAGLNYGYTF TGCGCCAGCAGCCACGCGGGACTAAACTATGGCTACACCTTC
TRBJ2-3 TRBV3-1 NA NA CASSQSVRADTQYF TGTGCCAGCAGCCAATCTGTCCGAGCAGATACGCAGTATTTT
TRBJ2-1 TRBV20-1 TRBD2 NA CSAPQAGGPDNEQFF TGCAGTGCCCCCCAAGCGGGGGGGCCGGACAATGAGCAGTTCTTC
TRBJ2-5 TRBV24-1 NA NA CATSDGTFQETQYF TGTGCCACCAGTGACGGGACCTTCCAAGAGACCCAGTACTTC
TRBJ1-5 TRBV7-8 NA NA CASRGVADQPQHF TGTGCCAGCAGGGGGGTGGCAGATCAGCCCCAGCATTTT
TRBJ2-1 TRBV20-1 NA NA CSASENEQFF TGCAGTGCTAGCGAGAATGAGCAGTTCTTC
TRBJ2-3 TRBV7-6 TRBD2 NA CASSPNLWGLPHVPDTQYF TGTGCCAGCAGCCCTAATTTATGGGGACTACCCCATGTCCCAGATACGCAGTATTTT
TRBJ1-6 TRBV4-2 NA NA CASNDRDNSPLHF TGTGCCAGCAACGACAGAGATAATTCACCCCTCCACTTT
TRBJ2-5 TRBV12-5 NA NA CASGLLTGSETQYF TGTGCTAGTGGTTTGTTAACAGGATCCGAGACCCAGTACTTC
TRBJ2-2 TRBV9 NA NA CASSAHNANTGELFF TGTGCCAGCAGCGCTCACAATGCGAACACCGGGGAGCTGTTTTTT
TRBJ2-2 TRBV7-2 NA NA CASSLRVTGELFF TGTGCCAGCAGCTTACGGGTGACCGGGGAGCTGTTTTTT
TRBJ2-7 TRBV5-1 NA NA CASSTEGSYEQYF TGCGCCAGCAGCACAGAGGGCTCCTACGAGCAGTACTTC
TRBJ2-3 TRBV11-2 TRBD2 NA CASSPRTSGYTDTQYF TGTGCCAGCAGCCCGCGGACTAGCGGCTACACAGATACGCAGTATTTT
TRBJ2-5 TRBV24-1 NA few CATSGTDQETQYF TGTGCCACCAGTGGGACAGACCAAGAGACCCAGTACTTC
TRBJ1-6 TRBV4-3 NA NA CASSQDFNRAGSPLHF TGCGCCAGCAGCCAAGATTTCAACAGGGCAGGTTCACCCCTCCACTTT
TRBJ2-5 TRBV3-1 TRBD2 NA CASSHGVLTSGKETQYF TGTGCCAGCAGCCATGGAGTTTTGACTAGCGGTAAAGAGACCCAGTACTTC
TRBJ2-5 TRBV6-5 NA NA CASSYYGTQYF TGTGCCAGCAGTTACTATGGGACCCAGTACTTC
TRBJ2-3 TRBV5-1 NA NA CASSAETSTDTQYF TGCGCCAGCAGCGCGGAAACAAGCACAGATACGCAGTATTTT
TRBJ2-2 TRBV7-2 TRBD1 once CASSPRPGQPNTGELFF TGTGCCAGCAGCCCCCGACCGGGACAGCCGAACACCGGGGAGCTGTTTTTT
TRBJ2-3 TRBV9 TRBD2 NA CASSVVSAGGTDTQYF TGTGCCAGCAGCGTAGTTTCAGCGGGGGGGACAGATACGCAGTATTTT